This passage covers 10 T cell receptor beta chains from one sample sequenced in a study of T cell repertoires in ileal Crohn's disease. The table came from immunoSEQ multiplex PCR; TCRdb's copy has only in-frame clones and leaves some out. Among under 2,000 clones listed, 80% to 90% were seen once. The material sequenced was ileal tissue. These receptors were obtained from an adult with Crohn's disease.

This clone was counted only a few times. The chain uses TRBV27 and TRBJ1-2; possibly TRBD1 for D (5 bases). Looked up from germline, CDR1 is MNHEY and CDR2 is SMNVEV (reference sequence). The CDR3 is made up of 12 amino acids. The V and J ends lost 6 bases and 8 bases respectively, with 13 bases between them. The CDR3: CASSHGGDGYTF. The DNA for the CDR3 is TGTGCCAGCAGCCACGGGGGAGACGGCTACACCTTC.

This clone was seen a handful of times. The chain links TRBV19 to TRBJ1-6; no clear D gene. V shed 7 bases and J shed 5 bases, with 15 bases lying between them. This CDR3 contains 15 residues. Germline V gives CDR1 LNHDA, CDR2 SQIVND (reference sequence). The CDR3 loop reads CASKVGLKNNSPLHF. CDR3 bases: TGTGCCAGTAAGGTCGGACTGAAAAATAATTCACCCCTCCACTTT.

The chain combines TRBV6-6 with TRBJ1-3; D may be TRBD1 (6 bases). Germline CDR1 is MNHNY and CDR2 is SVGAGI (reference sequence). The CDR3 consists of 16 residues. V lost 2 bases to trimming and J lost 2 bases, with 13 bases between them. CDR3 in DNA: TGTGCCAGCAGTTACGGGGGCCTACAGACTGGAAACACCATATATTTT. The encoded protein is CASSYGGLQTGNTIYF.

For the CDR3, the DNA is TGTGCCAGCAGTCTTCAGCAGGGTTTTGGAAACACCATATATTTT. This codes for CASSLQQGFGNTIYF. The chain is built from TRBV2 and TRBJ1-3, with D maybe TRBD1 (5 bases). The CDR3 contains 15 residues. Germline V gene sequence: CDR1 SNHLY, CDR2 FYNNEI. Trimming took 5 bases from V and 3 from J, leaving 14 bases between them.

The rearrangement uses TRBV7-8 and TRBJ2-1; tentative D call: TRBD2 (6 bases). Per the germline V gene, CDR1 is SGHVS and CDR2 is FQNEAQ. The V and J ends lost 5 bases and 0 bases respectively, with 14 bases between them. CDR3 length: 16 amino acids. The CDR3 region is CASSVPPGGSYNEQFF. The CDR3, as DNA: TGTGCCAGCAGCGTTCCCCCCGGGGGCTCCTACAATGAGCAGTTCTTC.

The chain combines TRBV4-1 with TRBJ2-2; 10 nucleotides line up with TRBD1. The CDR3 has 17 amino acids. Germline V CDR1 and CDR2: MGHRA, YSYEKL. The junction had 9 bases not matched to a gene; V was cut back by 1 base and J by 7 bases. In DNA, the CDR3 is TGCGCCAGCAGCCAAGGCCCCCGGACAGGGGGAGGCGGGGAGCTGTTTTTT. Protein: CASSQGPRTGGGGELFF.

V gene TRBV11-2 combines with J gene TRBJ2-7; the match to TRBD1 covers 11 bases. Germline CDR1 reads SGHAT; CDR2 reads FQNNGV. There are 14 residues in the CDR3. Trimming cost V 6 bases and J 4 bases; bases outside gene matches: 5. The CDR3 reads CASRQGQGAYEQYF. The DNA for the CDR3 is TGTGCCAGCAGACAAGGACAGGGGGCATACGAGCAGTACTTC.

The gene calls are TRBV19 and TRBJ1-1; tentatively, D is TRBD1 (6 bases). The germline gives CDR1 LNHDA, CDR2 SQIVND (reference sequence). The CDR3 spans 17 residues. V was trimmed by 7 bases and J by 5 bases, leaving 26 bases between them. CDR3 sequence reads: CASNPRSGTRSETEAFF. The CDR3 coding sequence is TGTGCCAGTAACCCCAGGTCAGGGACAAGATCGGAGACTGAAGCTTTCTTT.

The V and J genes are TRBV6-5 and TRBJ1-4; possible D gene TRBD1, 5 bases. The CDR3 has 15 residues. Germline lookup yields CDR1 MNHEY and CDR2 SVGAGI. Deletions cut 5 bases from V and 5 bases from J, with 15 bases between. This chain's CDR3 is CASSTQGLPNEKLFF. The CDR3 DNA is TGTGCCAGCAGTACTCAGGGTTTACCAAATGAAAAACTGTTTTTT.

V and J are TRBV30 and TRBJ1-4; no clear D gene. V lost 2 bases to trimming and J lost 8 bases, with 9 bases between them. CDR3 length: 12 residues. CDR1 is GTSNPN and CDR2 is SVGIG in the germline V gene (reference sequence). CDR3 loop: CAWSRLREKLFF. In DNA, the CDR3 is TGTGCCTGGAGTCGGCTGAGGGAAAAACTGTTTTTT.